The rows below give T cell receptor beta chains drawn from one sample of a study of blood T cell repertoires in COVID-19. Here immunoSEQ multiplex PCR was the method, and the copy in TCRdb shows in-frame clones only, minus some. The repertoire includes tens of thousands of clones, about four fifths of them detected once, and roughly 4.5% sits in the top ten. The sequencing sample was made of peripheral blood. The receptors stem from a woman aged 60-70 years with acute or convalescent COVID-19. The CDR3 runs from the conserved cysteine through the conserved F or W. Fields, in order: clone size, V gene, CDR3 protein. Size tells how often a clone was seen (once, few, many) or the class of an expanded clone, and some rows leave it out.

-,TRBV7-3,CASSLGTNSEQFF
-,TRBV6-5,CASSYSIASGKYEQYF
-,TRBV7-9,CASSLTAGTSGYEQYF
-,TRBV6-6,CASSYSELNSPLHF
few,TRBV30,CACRDRANSPLHF
-,TRBV6-1,CASSEKDSYGYTF
many,TRBV28,CASSLVSRGEAFF
-,TRBV28,CASSLQGTTNEKLFF
-,TRBV12-3/TRBV12-4,CASSRRNEQFF
once,TRBV7-3,CASSLQGRGLGSPLHF
few,TRBV7-2,CASTPFGQDTQYF
-,TRBV3-1/TRBV3-2,CASSLGGTGGYGYTF
-,TRBV29-1,CSVEWGTGYSF
-,TRBV11-2,CASSLERRVNYEQYF
-,TRBV19,CASSTRKANYGYTF
-,TRBV27,CASGRQGPSYEQYF
-,TRBV29-1,CSVAVAGVSRNNEQFF
-,TRBV11-1,CASSLEPDTGELFF
-,TRBV5-1,CASSLDVQGTGELFF
-,TRBV5-1,CASSSGAPAGANVLTF
-,TRBV12-5,CASDSFPGNTIYF
-,TRBV5-4,CAGRGNYGYTF
-,TRBV24-1,CATSDPLSYEQYF
-,TRBV30,CAWSPGQGAYGYTF
few,TRBV7-6,CASSWQSYNEQFF
-,TRBV11-2,CASSLLTYNEQFF
-,TRBV7-9,CASSAGDGGLSTDTQYF
-,TRBV24-1,CATSPGVLGQPQHF